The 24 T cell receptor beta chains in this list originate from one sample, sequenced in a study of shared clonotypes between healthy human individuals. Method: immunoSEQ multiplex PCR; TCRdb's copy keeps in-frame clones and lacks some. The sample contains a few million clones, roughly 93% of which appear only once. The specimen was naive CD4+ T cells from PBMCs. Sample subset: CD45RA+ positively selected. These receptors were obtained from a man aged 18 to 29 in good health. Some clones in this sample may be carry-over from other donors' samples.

CDR3 loop: CASLPGDRGSNQPQHF. As DNA, the CDR3 is TGTGCCAGCCTCCCCGGTGACAGGGGAAGCAATCAGCCCCAGCATTTT. The V gene is TRBV28, the J gene TRBJ1-5; the match to TRBD1 covers 8 bases. The length of the CDR3 is 16 residues. The V gene end was trimmed by 8 bases and the J gene end by 1 base; junction bases not matched to a gene: 10. Looked up from germline, CDR1 is MDHEN and CDR2 is SYDVKM.

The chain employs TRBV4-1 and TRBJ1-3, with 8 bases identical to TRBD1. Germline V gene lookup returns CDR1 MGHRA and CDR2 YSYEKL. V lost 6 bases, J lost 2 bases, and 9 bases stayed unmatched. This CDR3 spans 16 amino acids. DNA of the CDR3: TGCGCCAGCAGTCGCCCGGGACAGGAGACTGGAAACACCATATATTTT. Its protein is CASSRPGQETGNTIYF.

The CDR3 is CASSSSGGHYNEQFF. Written as DNA, the CDR3 is TGTGCCAGCAGTTCTAGCGGGGGGCACTACAATGAGCAGTTCTTC. V and J are TRBV6-5 and TRBJ2-1; 11 nucleotides match TRBD2. The germline gives CDR1 MNHEY, CDR2 SVGAGI. Unmatched junction bases numbered 2, after V lost 4 bases and J lost 3 bases. This CDR3 spans 15 amino acids.

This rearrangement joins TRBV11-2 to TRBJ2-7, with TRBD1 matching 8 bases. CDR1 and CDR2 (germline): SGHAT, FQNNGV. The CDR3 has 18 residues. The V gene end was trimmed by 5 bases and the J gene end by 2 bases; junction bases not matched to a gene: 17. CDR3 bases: TGTGCCAGCAGCCCCGGACTGACCGGGACAGGATTACCCTACGAGCAGTACTTC. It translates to CASSPGLTGTGLPYEQYF.

The CDR3 is CASSTGRDTEAFF. In DNA form, the CDR3 reads TGTGCCAGCAGTACAGGGAGGGACACTGAAGCTTTCTTT. This chain links TRBV7-8 with TRBJ1-1, with D possibly TRBD1 on 6 matching bases. Trimming stripped 6 bases from V and 3 bases from J, with 11 bases between. There are 13 residues in the CDR3. Germline V gene data show CDR1 as SGHVS and CDR2 as FQNEAQ.

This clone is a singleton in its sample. CDR3 protein: CASSTRGGKSYEQYF. Here the CDR3 DNA reads TGCGCCAGCAGCACTCGAGGGGGGAAGTCCTACGAGCAGTACTTC. The chain employs TRBV5-1 and TRBJ2-7, with D perhaps assigned TRBD1 or TRBD2 (6 bases each). Germline V gives CDR1 SGHRS, CDR2 YFSETQ. The CDR3 totals 15 residues. With 4 bases removed from V and 1 base from J, the gap between germline ends came to 15 bases. The variable domain in full, with the rest retrieved from reference TRBV5-1 and TRBJ2-7, is KAGVTQTPRYLIKTRGQQVTLSCSPISGHRSVSWYQQTPGQGLQFLFEYFSETQRNKGNFPGRFSGRQFSNSRSEMNVSTLELGDSALYLCASSTRGGKSYEQYFGPGTRLTVT.

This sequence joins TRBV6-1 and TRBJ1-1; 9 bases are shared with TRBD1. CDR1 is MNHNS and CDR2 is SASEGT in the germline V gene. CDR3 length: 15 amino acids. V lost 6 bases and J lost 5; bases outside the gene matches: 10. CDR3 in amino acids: CASSPKQGAETEAFF. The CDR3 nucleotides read TGTGCCAGCAGCCCAAAACAGGGGGCGGAGACTGAAGCTTTCTTT.

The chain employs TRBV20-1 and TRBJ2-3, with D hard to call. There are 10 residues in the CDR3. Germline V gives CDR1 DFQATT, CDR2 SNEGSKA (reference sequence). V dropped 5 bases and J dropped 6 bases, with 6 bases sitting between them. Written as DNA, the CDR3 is TGCAGTGCTGGGAAGGATACGCAGTATTTT. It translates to CSAGKDTQYF.

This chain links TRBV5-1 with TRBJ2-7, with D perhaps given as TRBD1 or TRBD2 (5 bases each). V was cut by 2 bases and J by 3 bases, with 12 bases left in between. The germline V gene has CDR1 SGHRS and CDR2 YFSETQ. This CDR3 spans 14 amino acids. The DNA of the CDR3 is TGCGCCAGCAGCTTTGACGACAGCGGCTACGAGCAGTACTTC. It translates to CASSFDDSGYEQYF.

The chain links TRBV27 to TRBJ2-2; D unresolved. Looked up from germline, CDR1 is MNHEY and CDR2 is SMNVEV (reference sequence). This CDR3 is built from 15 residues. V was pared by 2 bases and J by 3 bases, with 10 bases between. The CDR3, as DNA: TGTGCCAGCAGTTTAAGAGGCGTATACACCGGGGAGCTGTTTTTT. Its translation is CASSLRGVYTGELFF.

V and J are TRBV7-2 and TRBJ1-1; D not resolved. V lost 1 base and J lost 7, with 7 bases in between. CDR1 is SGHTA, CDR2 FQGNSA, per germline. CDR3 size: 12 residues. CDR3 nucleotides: TGTGCCAGCAGCTTAGTTAGGTTTGAAGCTTTCTTT. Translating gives CASSLVRFEAFF.

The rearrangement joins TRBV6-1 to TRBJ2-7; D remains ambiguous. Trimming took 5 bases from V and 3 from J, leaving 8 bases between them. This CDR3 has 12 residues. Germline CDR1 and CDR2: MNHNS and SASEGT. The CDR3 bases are TGTGCCAGCAGTCTATTCTTCTACGAGCAGTACTTC. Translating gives CASSLFFYEQYF.

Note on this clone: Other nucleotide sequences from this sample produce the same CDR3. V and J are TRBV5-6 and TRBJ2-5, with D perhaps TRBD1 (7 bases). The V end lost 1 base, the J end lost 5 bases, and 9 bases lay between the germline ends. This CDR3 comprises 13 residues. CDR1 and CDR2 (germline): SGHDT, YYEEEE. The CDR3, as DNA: TGTGCCAGCAGCTTGCCAGGGGGGGAGACCCAGTACTTC. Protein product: CASSLPGGETQYF.

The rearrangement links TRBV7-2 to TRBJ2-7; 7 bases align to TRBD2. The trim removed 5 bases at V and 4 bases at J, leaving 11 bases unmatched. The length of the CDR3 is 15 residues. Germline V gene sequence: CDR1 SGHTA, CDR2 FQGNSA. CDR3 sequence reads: CASSITGTIPYEQYF. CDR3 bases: TGTGCCAGCAGCATAACCGGGACTATTCCTTACGAGCAGTACTTC.

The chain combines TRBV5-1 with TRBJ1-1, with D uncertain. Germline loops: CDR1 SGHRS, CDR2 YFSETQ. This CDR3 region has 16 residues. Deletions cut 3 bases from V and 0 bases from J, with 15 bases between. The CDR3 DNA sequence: TGCGCCAGCAGCTCGACTGCGTCCTACATGAACACTGAAGCTTTCTTT. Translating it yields CASSSTASYMNTEAFF. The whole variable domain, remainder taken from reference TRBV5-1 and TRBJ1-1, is KAGVTQTPRYLIKTRGQQVTLSCSPISGHRSVSWYQQTPGQGLQFLFEYFSETQRNKGNFPGRFSGRQFSNSRSEMNVSTLELGDSALYLCASSSTASYMNTEAFFGQGTRLTVV.

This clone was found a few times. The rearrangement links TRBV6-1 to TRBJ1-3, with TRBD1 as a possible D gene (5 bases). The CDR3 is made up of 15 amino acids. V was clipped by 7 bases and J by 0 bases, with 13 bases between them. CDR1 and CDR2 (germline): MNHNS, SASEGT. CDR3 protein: CASIHRLLSGNTIYF. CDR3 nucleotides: TGTGCCAGCATCCACAGGTTACTCTCTGGAAACACCATATATTTT.

In nucleotides, the CDR3 is TGTGCCTGGAGTGTACACCCGTTGGAGACCCAGTACTTC. It translates to CAWSVHPLETQYF. The chain uses TRBV30 and TRBJ2-5; no clear D gene. The V gene lost 0 bases and the J gene lost 5 bases, with 10 bases spanning the gap. The germline V gene encodes CDR1 GTSNPN and CDR2 SVGIG (reference sequence). The CDR3 extends over 13 amino acids. The variable domain in full, completed from reference TRBV30 and TRBJ2-5, reads SQTIHQWPATLVQPVGSPLSLECTVEGTSNPNLYWYRQAAGRGLQLLFYSVGIGQISSEVPQNLSASRPQDRQFILSSKKLLLSDSGFYLCAWSVHPLETQYFGPGTRLLVL.

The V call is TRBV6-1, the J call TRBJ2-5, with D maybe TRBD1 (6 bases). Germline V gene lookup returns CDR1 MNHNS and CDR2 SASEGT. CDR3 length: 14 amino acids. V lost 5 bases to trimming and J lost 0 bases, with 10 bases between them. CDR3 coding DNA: TGTGCCAGCAGTCCTACAGGGTACCAAGAGACCCAGTACTTC. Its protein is CASSPTGYQETQYF.

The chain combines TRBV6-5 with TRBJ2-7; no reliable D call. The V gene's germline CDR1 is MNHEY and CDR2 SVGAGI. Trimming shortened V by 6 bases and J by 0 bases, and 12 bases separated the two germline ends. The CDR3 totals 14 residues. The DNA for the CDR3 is TGTGCCAGCAGCGCCCGTCCCAGCTCCTACGAGCAGTACTTC. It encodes CASSARPSSYEQYF.

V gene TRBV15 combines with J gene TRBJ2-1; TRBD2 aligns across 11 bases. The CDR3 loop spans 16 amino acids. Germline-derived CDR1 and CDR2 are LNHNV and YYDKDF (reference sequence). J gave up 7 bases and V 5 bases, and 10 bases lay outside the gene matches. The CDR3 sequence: CATSLPGSGRVNEQFF. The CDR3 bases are TGTGCCACCAGCCTCCCGGGTAGCGGGAGGGTGAATGAGCAGTTCTTC.

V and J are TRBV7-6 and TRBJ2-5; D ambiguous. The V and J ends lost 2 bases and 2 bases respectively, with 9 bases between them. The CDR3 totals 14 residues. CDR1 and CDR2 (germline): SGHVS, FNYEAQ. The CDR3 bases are TGTGCCAGCAGCTTAAGAGGTGCTCAAGAGACCCAGTACTTC. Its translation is CASSLRGAQETQYF.

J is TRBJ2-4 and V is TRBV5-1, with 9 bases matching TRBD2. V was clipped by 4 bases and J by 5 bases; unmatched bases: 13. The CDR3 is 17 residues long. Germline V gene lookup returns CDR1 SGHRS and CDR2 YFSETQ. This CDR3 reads CASSRYGAGGPENIQYF. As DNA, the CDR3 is TGCGCCAGCAGCAGGTACGGGGCGGGAGGGCCGGAAAACATTCAGTACTTC.

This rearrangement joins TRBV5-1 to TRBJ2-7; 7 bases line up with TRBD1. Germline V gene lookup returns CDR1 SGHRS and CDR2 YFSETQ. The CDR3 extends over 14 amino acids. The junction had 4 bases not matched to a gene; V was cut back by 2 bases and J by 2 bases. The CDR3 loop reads CASSLRGLTYEQYF. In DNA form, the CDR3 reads TGCGCCAGCAGCTTAAGGGGGCTAACCTACGAGCAGTACTTC.

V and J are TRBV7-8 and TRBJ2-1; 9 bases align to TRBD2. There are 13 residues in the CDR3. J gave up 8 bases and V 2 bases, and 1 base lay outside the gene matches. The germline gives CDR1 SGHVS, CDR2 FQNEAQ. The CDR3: CASSLRTSDEQFF. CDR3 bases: TGTGCCAGCAGCTTACGGACTAGCGATGAGCAGTTCTTC.